Sequencing of this T cell receptor (beta chain) was carried out in a study of cytomegalovirus exposure and HLA in healthy donors. With regard to this clone: What it recognizes is unknown.

The V end was cut by 1 base, the J end by 0 bases, with 13 bases between. The CDR3 contains 17 residues. Germline CDR1 is SGHAT and CDR2 is FQNNGV. Researchers ran the PCR with 60 Vbeta and 13 Jbeta primers. Produced via immunoSEQ multiplex PCR; TCRdb's table is partial and in-frame only. The sample has more than 100,000 clones, around 63% seen once; the top ten hold roughly 10%. Regarding the study as a whole: Later analysis identified a missense DCLRE1C variant that was linked to TCR beta V- and J-gene trimming. In an earlier analysis, productive rearrangement rates for most beta V segments clustered near 87% or 30%. Clonal expansion was found to be greater in HLA-associated TCR beta chains than in equally common others in a later analysis.

The sequence came from a man in his forties in good health and CMV-seropositive. Sequencing input: PBMCs. The gene calls are TRBV11-2 and TRBJ1-3; possibly TRBD1 for D (5 bases). CDR3 residues: CASSLVPGTSSGNTIYF. CDR3 coding DNA: TGTGCCAGCAGCTTAGTGCCAGGGACTTCCTCTGGAAACACCATATATTTT.